The next 30 T cell receptor beta chains were all read from a single sample in a study of blood T cell repertoires in COVID-19. Sequenced by immunoSEQ multiplex PCR; TCRdb stores in-frame clones only, minus some. The sample carries around 210,000 clones, 70% to 90% recorded once. The sequenced sample consisted of peripheral blood. The origin of the receptors is a man aged 50 to 60 with COVID-19, enrolled during active disease.

CDR3 coding DNA: TGTGCCAGCAGCCAAGATGCCCGGGCTAGCGGGGGCTACGAGCAGTACTTC. This gives the protein CASSQDARASGGYEQYF. J is TRBJ2-7 and V is TRBV4-2, with 10 bases lining up with TRBD2. This CDR3 is 17 amino acids long. CDR1 is LGHNA and CDR2 is YNFKEQ in the germline V gene. The V and J ends lost 0 bases and 3 bases, in that order; junction bases with no gene match: 8.

J is TRBJ2-3 and V is TRBV5-1, with 7 nucleotides matching TRBD1. Germline CDR1 and CDR2: SGHRS and YFSETQ. The CDR3 totals 16 residues. V shed 0 bases, J shed 0 bases, and the junction held 4 bases outside the gene matches. The CDR3 DNA reads TGCGCCAGCAGCTTGGGGGACAGCCGGAGCACAGATACGCAGTATTTT. It yields the protein CASSLGDSRSTDTQYF. Together with reference TRBV5-1 and TRBJ2-3, the CDR3 gives the full variable domain: KAGVTQTPRYLIKTRGQQVTLSCSPISGHRSVSWYQQTPGQGLQFLFEYFSETQRNKGNFPGRFSGRQFSNSRSEMNVSTLELGDSALYLCASSLGDSRSTDTQYFGPGTRLTVL.

The genes are TRBV28 and TRBJ1-1; unclear D gene. Between the trimmed V and J ends, which lost 5 bases and 2 bases, there was a span of 9 bases. Germline lookup yields CDR1 MDHEN and CDR2 SYDVKM. The CDR3 covers 13 residues. As DNA, the CDR3 is TGTGCCAGCAGTCGGGGATACAACACTGAAGCTTTCTTT. This gives the protein CASSRGYNTEAFF.

The chain is built from TRBV6-5 and TRBJ2-5; the D gene is possibly TRBD2 (7 bases). Germline V CDR1 and CDR2: MNHEY, SVGAGI. Trimming stripped 6 bases from V and 2 bases from J, with 16 bases between. The CDR3 extends over 15 amino acids. CDR3 sequence reads: CASSRRGATQETQYF. The DNA of the CDR3 is TGTGCCAGCAGCAGACGGGGGGCTACACAAGAGACCCAGTACTTC.

The rearrangement joins TRBV7-3 to TRBJ2-5, with 8 bases identical to TRBD2. The germline CDR1 and CDR2 sequences are SGHTA and FQGTGA. V lost 5 bases and J lost 5; bases outside the gene matches: 7. This CDR3 contains 14 residues. The CDR3 DNA follows: TGTGCCAGCAGCCCTACTAGCGGTGGGGAGACCCAGTACTTC. Its protein product is CASSPTSGGETQYF.

V is TRBV4-2 and J is TRBJ2-3; 11 bases fit TRBD2. With V trimmed by 0 bases and J by 2 bases, 13 bases remained unmatched. The CDR3 is 20 amino acids. Germline V gives CDR1 LGHNA, CDR2 YNFKEQ. The CDR3, as DNA: TGTGCCAGCAGCCAAGAAGGTTTGCGGTCTAGCGGGGGGAACACAGATACGCAGTATTTT. Encoded protein: CASSQEGLRSSGGNTDTQYF.

This rearrangement joins TRBV18 to TRBJ2-3; 10 bases are a match to TRBD1. There are 15 residues in the CDR3. The V gene end was trimmed by 3 bases and the J gene end by 4 bases; junction bases not matched to a gene: 4. Germline V gene data show CDR1 as KGHSH and CDR2 as LQKENI. The CDR3 DNA sequence: TGTGCCAGCTCACCTCCGGGACAGGGGTCAGATACGCAGTATTTT. This encodes CASSPPGQGSDTQYF.

The chain uses TRBV19 and TRBJ1-3; D ambiguous. Trimming removed 7 bases from V and 2 bases from J, with 15 bases in between. There are 15 residues in the CDR3. Germline values: CDR1 LNHDA, CDR2 SQIVND (reference sequence). CDR3 in amino acids: CASTTVSRAGNTIYF. In DNA form, the CDR3 reads TGTGCCAGTACGACGGTCTCGAGGGCTGGAAACACCATATATTTT.

The chain has TRBV4-2 and TRBJ2-7; a weak D match, TRBD1 (7 bases). Germline CDR1 and CDR2: LGHNA and YNFKEQ. V lost 2 bases to trimming and J lost 5 bases, with 16 bases between them. The CDR3 consists of 15 residues. The CDR3 DNA reads as TGTGCCAGCAGCCAACAGGGGGGTAGTGGGGACGAGCAGTACTTC. This sequence encodes CASSQQGGSGDEQYF.

This chain connects TRBV18 to TRBJ2-3; 11 bases map to TRBD2. V lost 4 bases to trimming and J lost 4 bases; unmatched junction nucleotides: 13. The germline CDR1 and CDR2 sequences are KGHSH and LQKENI. CDR3 length: 18 residues. The CDR3 is CASSQSTLAGVGADTQYF. The CDR3 nucleotides are TGTGCCAGCTCACAATCAACACTAGCGGGAGTGGGTGCAGATACGCAGTATTTT.

This chain joins TRBV12-5 and TRBJ2-7; a possible D gene is TRBD2 (6 bases). The germline V gene encodes CDR1 LGHNT and CDR2 FRNRAP. V dropped 4 bases and J dropped 4 bases, with 17 bases sitting between them. There are 15 residues in the CDR3. CDR3 coding DNA: TGTGCTAGTGGTTCCGGGACTTTCGGGCAATACGAGCAGTACTTC. Translation gives CASGSGTFGQYEQYF.

V usage is TRBV19 and J usage is TRBJ2-7; D is undetermined. The V end lost 6 bases, the J end lost 3 bases, and 6 bases lay between the germline ends. This CDR3 contains 11 residues. Per the germline V gene, CDR1 is LNHDA and CDR2 is SQIVND (reference sequence). The CDR3 nucleotides read TGTGCCAGTAGCGACAACTACGAGCAGTACTTC. Protein product: CASSDNYEQYF.

The J gene is TRBJ2-3, the V gene TRBV9; 11 positions match TRBD2. The CDR3 contains 14 residues. V gave up 6 bases and J gave up 3 bases; unmatched junction bases: 3. Germline values: CDR1 SGDLS, CDR2 YYNGEE. The CDR3 here is CASTGTSGTDTQYF. The CDR3 DNA sequence: TGTGCCAGCACGGGGACTAGCGGTACAGATACGCAGTATTTT.

This clone has just a few counts. The chain links TRBV4-2 to TRBJ2-7; 7 positions match TRBD1. The germline V gene encodes CDR1 LGHNA and CDR2 YNFKEQ. The CDR3 totals 12 residues. V lost 2 bases and J lost 6; bases outside the gene matches: 1. CDR3 sequence (DNA): TGTGCCAGCAGCCAATCAGGGGGCGAGCAGTACTTC. Protein product: CASSQSGGEQYF.

The chain employs TRBV2 and TRBJ2-3; the match to TRBD2 covers 11 bases. The J segment lost 4 bases and the V segment lost 4 bases, leaving 7 bases of the junction unmatched. Germline V gene sequence: CDR1 SNHLY, CDR2 FYNNEI. The CDR3 has 16 residues. The CDR3 DNA is TGTGCCAGCAGTGGGGCTAGCGGGAGGAGGGCAGATACGCAGTATTTT. Translated: CASSGASGRRADTQYF.

DNA of the CDR3: TGTGCCAGCAGTGCTGGGGGGATTCAGCCCCAGCATTTT. Translating gives CASSAGGIQPQHF. The V and J genes are TRBV12-3 or TRBV12-4 and TRBJ1-5, with D maybe TRBD1 (5 bases). There are 13 residues in the CDR3. The V end lost 5 bases, the J end lost 6 bases, and 11 bases lay between the germline ends.

This clone has a single count. V and J are TRBV18 and TRBJ2-1; D possibly corresponds to TRBD1 (6 bases). There are 17 residues in the CDR3. V was cut by 2 bases and J by 12 bases, with 26 bases left in between. Germline CDR1 KGHSH, CDR2 LQKENI. CDR3 sequence reads: CASSPSHTGSVLSRQFF. The CDR3 DNA is TGTGCCAGCTCACCATCCCACACAGGGTCGGTTTTATCCCGGCAGTTCTTC.

The rearrangement links TRBV28 to TRBJ2-5; 8 positions match TRBD2. The J segment lost 5 bases and the V segment lost 7 bases, leaving 12 bases of the junction unmatched. Germline V gene lookup returns CDR1 MDHEN and CDR2 SYDVKM. The CDR3 loop spans 15 amino acids. The CDR3 loop reads CASTSRAGGLETQYF. The CDR3 nucleotides read TGTGCCAGCACGAGTAGGGCGGGGGGCTTGGAGACCCAGTACTTC.

The CDR3 loop is CASSRDRQETQYF. Here the CDR3 DNA reads TGTGCCAGCAGCCGCGACAGGCAAGAGACCCAGTACTTC. The chain carries TRBV7-9 and TRBJ2-5; possible D gene TRBD1, 6 bases. Germline CDR1 and CDR2: SEHNR and FQNEAQ (reference sequence). The V end was cut by 5 bases, the J end by 2 bases, with 9 bases between. The CDR3 contains 13 residues.

The chain uses TRBV19 and TRBJ2-3; TRBD1 matches at 7 bases. The CDR3 totals 14 residues. V trimming: 5 bases; J trimming: 6 bases; junction bases outside the gene matches: 8. The V gene's germline CDR1 is LNHDA and CDR2 SQIVND (reference sequence). Here the CDR3 reads CASSAGQARDTQYF. CDR3 DNA sequence: TGTGCCAGTAGTGCCGGACAGGCGAGGGATACGCAGTATTTT. Complete variable domain (other parts from reference TRBV19 and TRBJ2-3): DGGITQSPKYLFRKEGQNVTLSCEQNLNHDAMYWYRQDPGQGLRLIYYSQIVNDFQKGDIAEGYSVSREKKESFPLTVTSAQKNPTAFYLCASSAGQARDTQYFGPGTRLTVL.

The chain recombines TRBV7-2 with TRBJ2-3; TRBD2 aligns across 8 bases. Germline values: CDR1 SGHTA, CDR2 FQGNSA. J gave up 3 bases and V 2 bases, and 4 bases lay outside the gene matches. CDR3 length equals 15 residues. CDR3 sequence: CASSLSGGQTDTQYF. DNA of the CDR3: TGTGCCAGCAGCTTATCGGGGGGGCAGACAGATACGCAGTATTTT.

The CDR3 bases are TGCAGCGTTGACCCACCTAGCGGACATAACAATGAGCAGTTCTTC. Translating it yields CSVDPPSGHNNEQFF. This rearrangement joins TRBV29-1 to TRBJ2-1, with 7 bases aligning to TRBD2. The CDR3 runs to 15 residues. J gave up 5 bases and V 3 bases, and 10 bases lay outside the gene matches. CDR1 and CDR2 (germline): SQVTM, ANQGSEA.

The chain recombines TRBV7-9 with TRBJ1-1; a possible D gene is TRBD1 (5 bases). The CDR3 is 12 residues long. V was shortened by 5 bases and J by 10 bases, with 14 bases between the two germline ends. In germline, CDR1 is SEHNR, CDR2 FQNEAQ (reference sequence). The CDR3 nucleotides are TGTGCCAGCAGCGCAGGGTCGACGGGAGCTTTCTTT. Protein sequence: CASSAGSTGAFF.

J is TRBJ1-1 and V is TRBV18; D unresolved. The CDR3 is 12 residues long. Looked up from germline, CDR1 is KGHSH and CDR2 is LQKENI. The V and J ends lost 3 bases and 4 bases respectively, with 6 bases between them. CDR3 sequence reads: CASSPAGTEAFF. The CDR3, as DNA: TGTGCCAGCTCACCGGCAGGCACTGAAGCTTTCTTT.

This chain joins TRBV11-2 and TRBJ2-4; TRBD1 matches at 8 bases. Germline V gene lookup returns CDR1 SGHAT and CDR2 FQNNGV. The CDR3 totals 14 residues. The V and J ends lost 5 bases and 9 bases, in that order; junction bases with no gene match: 9. The CDR3 DNA follows: TGTGCCAGCAGCCCAGGACAGGGCAACGGCATTCAGTACTTC. It codes for CASSPGQGNGIQYF.

This sequence joins TRBV6-5 and TRBJ1-1, with 7 positions matching TRBD1. The J segment lost 8 bases and the V segment lost 5 bases, leaving 2 bases of the junction unmatched. CDR1 and CDR2 from the germline V gene are MNHEY and SVGAGI. The CDR3 has 11 residues. Here the CDR3 DNA reads TGTGCCAGCAGTCTGACAGGGGAAGCTTTCTTT. Its protein product is CASSLTGEAFF.

This clone appeared a few times. This chain connects TRBV14 to TRBJ1-1; 8 positions match TRBD1. With V trimmed by 3 bases and J by 5 bases, 8 bases remained unmatched. Germline CDR1 and CDR2: SGHDN and FVKESK. The CDR3 is made up of 15 amino acids. The CDR3 sequence: CASSHRTGWVTEAFF. CDR3 coding DNA: TGTGCCAGCAGCCACCGGACAGGGTGGGTGACTGAAGCTTTCTTT.

V is TRBV5-1 and J is TRBJ1-1; maybe TRBD1 (6 bases). This CDR3 is 14 amino acids long. In germline, CDR1 is SGHRS, CDR2 YFSETQ. Between the trimmed V and J ends, which lost 3 bases and 1 base, there was a span of 10 bases. The CDR3 DNA is TGCGCCAGCAGCTCCGGGACACCGAACACTGAAGCTTTCTTT. Translating gives CASSSGTPNTEAFF.

V gene TRBV7-2 combines with J gene TRBJ2-5; 8 nucleotides align to TRBD2. V shed 3 bases, J shed 3 bases, and the junction held 3 bases outside the gene matches. Germline CDR1 SGHTA, CDR2 FQGNSA. The CDR3 extends over 14 amino acids. CDR3 bases: TGTGCCAGCAGCTTTAATAGCGGGGAAGAGACCCAGTACTTC. This codes for CASSFNSGEETQYF.

This rearrangement joins TRBV19 to TRBJ2-2, with D hard to call. Germline V gene data show CDR1 as LNHDA and CDR2 as SQIVND (reference sequence). The CDR3 loop spans 15 amino acids. Deletions cut 0 bases from V and 1 base from J, with 6 bases between. In nucleotides, the CDR3 is TGTGCCAGTAGTATAGATGTGAGGAACACCGGGGAGCTGTTTTTT. As protein: CASSIDVRNTGELFF.